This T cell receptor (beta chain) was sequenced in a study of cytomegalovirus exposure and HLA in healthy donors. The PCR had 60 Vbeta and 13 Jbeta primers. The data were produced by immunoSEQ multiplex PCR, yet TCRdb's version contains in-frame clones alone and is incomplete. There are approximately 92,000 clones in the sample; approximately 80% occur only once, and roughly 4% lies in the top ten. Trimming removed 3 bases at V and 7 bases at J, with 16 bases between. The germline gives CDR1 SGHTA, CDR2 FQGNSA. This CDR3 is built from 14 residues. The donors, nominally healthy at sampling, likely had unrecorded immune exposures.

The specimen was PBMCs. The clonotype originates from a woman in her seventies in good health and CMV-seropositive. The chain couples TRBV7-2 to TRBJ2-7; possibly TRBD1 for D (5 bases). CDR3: CASSFRGAMGEQYF. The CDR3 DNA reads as TGTGCCAGCAGCTTTCGTGGGGCCATGGGGGAGCAGTACTTC.